The present entry profiles one T cell receptor beta chain with its context. Its specificity is unknown. V dropped 6 bases and J dropped 6 bases, with 9 bases sitting between them. CDR1 and CDR2 (germline): SGHAT, FQDESV (reference sequence). The CDR3 extends over 12 amino acids. The sample is drawn from a study of blood T cells in healthy people across ages. Sample-barcoded 5' priming and a J-beta primer mix drove a second PCR of 7 to 11 cycles. Unique molecular identifiers of 12 random nucleotides labeled each cDNA. TCRdb reprocessed the 5' RACE reads via MiXCR and lists one record per CDR3 protein. This table has about 1.7 million distinct CDR3 sequences, 28% appearing once. General study points: Long-lived donors carried more naive CD4+ cells and greater diversity than aged donors.

This sequence was found in a woman in her 30s in good health. The chain uses TRBV11-1 and TRBJ2-1; the D is unclear. What was sequenced was blood. Here the CDR3 DNA reads TGTGCCAGCAGTTGGACGCCCAATGAGCAGTTCTTC. This gives the protein CASSWTPNEQFF.